This T cell receptor (beta chain) was sequenced for a study of blood T cell repertoires in COVID-19. Measured with immunoSEQ multiplex PCR; TCRdb has only the in-frame clones, and not every one. The sample includes under 250,000 clones, around 79% seen only once; the top ten take about 6.5%. The CDR3 has 14 residues. Germline CDR1 SSHAT, CDR2 FNYEAQ (reference sequence). V lost 1 base and J lost 5; bases outside the gene matches: 3. The TCR sequence derives from a woman aged 40 to 49 with COVID-19, enrolled during active disease. The sequenced sample was peripheral blood. V gene TRBV7-7 combines with J gene TRBJ2-5; TRBD1 matches 8 bases. This CDR3 reads CASSLGGDRETQYF. CDR3 nucleotide sequence: TGTGCCAGCAGCTTAGGAGGGGACAGGGAGACCCAGTACTTC.